Listed here are 24 T cell receptor beta chains from one sample, sequenced in a study of blood T cell repertoires in COVID-19. Assay: immunoSEQ multiplex PCR; the TCRdb copy retains only in-frame clones and omits some. The sample gives about 310,000 clones, about nine tenths of which show up once; 1% is in the top ten. Sequences were obtained from peripheral blood. The receptors derive from a man aged 50 to 59 with active or convalescent COVID-19.

The genes are TRBV28 and TRBJ1-1; 9 bases map to TRBD1. The CDR3 has 16 residues. The V gene end was trimmed by 5 bases and the J gene end by 6 bases; junction bases not matched to a gene: 13. In germline, CDR1 is MDHEN, CDR2 SYDVKM. The chain's CDR3 is CASSPNRGRGRSEAFF. In nucleotides, the CDR3 is TGTGCCAGCAGTCCCAACAGGGGGCGAGGGAGATCTGAAGCTTTCTTT.

The chain is built from TRBV19 and TRBJ1-3, with 9 bases aligning to TRBD1. Germline V gene lookup returns CDR1 LNHDA and CDR2 SQIVND (reference sequence). This CDR3 spans 15 amino acids. J gave up 2 bases and V 5 bases, and 4 bases lay outside the gene matches. The CDR3 protein is CASSVQGAAGNTIYF. DNA for the CDR3: TGTGCCAGTAGTGTACAGGGGGCAGCTGGAAACACCATATATTTT.

The rearrangement links TRBV5-1 to TRBJ1-2, with 9 bases aligning to TRBD1. Germline CDR1 and CDR2: SGHRS and YFSETQ. CDR3 size: 13 residues. Trimming took 5 bases from V and 7 from J; bases not matched to a gene: 6. This chain's CDR3 is CASSKTGGGGYTF. DNA for the CDR3: TGCGCCAGCAGTAAGACAGGGGGAGGTGGCTACACCTTC.

This clone turned up a few times. The V gene is TRBV5-1, the J gene TRBJ2-7, with 10 nucleotides matching TRBD1. The CDR3 is 17 residues long. V shed 3 bases, J shed 3 bases, and the junction held 12 bases outside the gene matches. The V gene's germline CDR1 is SGHRS and CDR2 YFSETQ. For the CDR3, the DNA is TGCGCCAGCAGCTCTATCGTGTCCGGGACAGGGGACTACGAGCAGTACTTC. Protein product: CASSSIVSGTGDYEQYF.

This clone occurred a few times. The chain links TRBV5-1 to TRBJ1-1; a weak D match, TRBD1 (5 bases). There are 13 residues in the CDR3. Germline values: CDR1 SGHRS, CDR2 YFSETQ. Trimming took 7 bases from V and 1 from J, leaving 11 bases between them. The CDR3 DNA reads as TGCGCCAGCGGAGACAGCCCGAACACTGAAGCTTTCTTT. Its protein product is CASGDSPNTEAFF.

This chain connects TRBV19 to TRBJ1-2, with D possibly being TRBD1 (5 bases). In germline, CDR1 is LNHDA, CDR2 SQIVND (reference sequence). V lost 3 bases, J lost 4 bases, and 9 bases lay in between. This CDR3 is 13 amino acids long. CDR3 sequence: CASSMQGAYGYTF. DNA of the CDR3: TGTGCCAGTAGTATGCAGGGCGCCTATGGCTACACCTTC.

The V and J genes are TRBV7-2 and TRBJ1-2, with 7 bases lining up with TRBD1. The length of the CDR3 is 14 residues. The germline V gene encodes CDR1 SGHTA and CDR2 FQGNSA. J gave up 7 bases and V 5 bases, and 10 bases lay outside the gene matches. Here the CDR3 reads CASSQGQAAGGYTF. The CDR3 DNA sequence: TGTGCCAGCAGCCAAGGACAGGCGGCGGGTGGCTACACCTTC.

This clone was observed a few times. The chain carries TRBV18 and TRBJ2-7, with TRBD1 identical over 8 bases. Germline-derived CDR1 and CDR2 are KGHSH and LQKENI. The V gene end was trimmed by 0 bases and the J gene end by 6 bases; junction bases not matched to a gene: 7. CDR3 length: 15 residues. DNA of the CDR3: TGTGCCAGCTCACCACCGATGGCTACAGGGGGCGAGCAGTACTTC. This sequence encodes CASSPPMATGGEQYF. Variable domain in full (rest from reference TRBV18 and TRBJ2-7): NAGVMQNPRHLVRRRGQEARLRCSPMKGHSHVYWYRQLPEEGLKFMVYLQKENIIDESGMPKERFSAEFPKEGPSILRIQQVVRGDSAAYFCASSPPMATGGEQYFGPGTRLTVT.

The V gene is TRBV6-2 or TRBV6-3, the J gene TRBJ1-2, with no clear D. V gave up 6 bases and J gave up 0 bases, with 11 bases separating them. This CDR3 contains 14 residues. From germline, CDR1 is MNHEY and CDR2 SVGEGT. The CDR3 spells CASSPEATNYGYTF. CDR3 in DNA: TGTGCCAGCAGCCCCGAGGCTACTAACTATGGCTACACCTTC.

The chain joins TRBV10-3 to TRBJ2-1; TRBD1 agrees at 8 bases. This CDR3 has 16 residues. The germline gives CDR1 ENHRY, CDR2 SYGVKD. The trim removed 2 bases at V and 2 bases at J, leaving 5 bases unmatched. CDR3 nucleotide sequence: TGTGCCATCAGTGAGCGGACAGGGCCAACCTACAATGAGCAGTTCTTC. This codes for CAISERTGPTYNEQFF.

The CDR3 region is CAWSLAGVHTDTQYF. The DNA of the CDR3 is TGTGCCTGGAGTTTAGCGGGCGTACACACAGATACGCAGTATTTT. The chain uses TRBV30 and TRBJ2-3; 7 bases map to TRBD2. Germline values: CDR1 GTSNPN, CDR2 SVGIG (reference sequence). Trimming took 2 bases from V and 2 from J; bases not matched to a gene: 7. This CDR3 spans 15 amino acids.

V usage is TRBV7-2 and J usage is TRBJ1-3, with D unclear. V lost 3 bases to trimming and J lost 4 bases, with 10 bases between them. The germline V gene encodes CDR1 SGHTA and CDR2 FQGNSA. The CDR3 spans 14 residues. The chain's CDR3 is CASSFAGRGNTIYF. DNA of the CDR3: TGTGCCAGCAGCTTCGCGGGGAGGGGAAACACCATATATTTT.

The chain recombines TRBV5-6 with TRBJ1-1; unclear D gene. Germline V gene data show CDR1 as SGHDT and CDR2 as YYEEEE. The V end was cut by 2 bases, the J end by 4 bases, with 15 bases between. CDR3 length: 15 residues. CDR3 coding DNA: TGTGCCAGCAGCTTAGTTGAGTTGGGAGGCACTGAAGCTTTCTTT. Translation gives CASSLVELGGTEAFF.

The gene calls are TRBV18 and TRBJ1-2; 12 bases line up with TRBD1. Germline-derived CDR1 and CDR2 are KGHSH and LQKENI. J gave up 7 bases and V 3 bases, and 12 bases lay outside the gene matches. The CDR3 loop spans 17 amino acids. CDR3 residues: CASSPLGQGAIRGGYTF. The CDR3 nucleotides read TGTGCCAGCTCACCTTTGGGACAGGGGGCGATTAGAGGTGGCTACACCTTC.

V and J are TRBV19 and TRBJ1-4; D is uncertain. V was pared by 3 bases and J by 6 bases, with 17 bases between. The CDR3 has 16 residues. CDR1 and CDR2 from the germline V gene are LNHDA and SQIVND (reference sequence). The CDR3 loop is CASSIWTGRSDEKLFF. Written as DNA, the CDR3 is TGTGCCAGTAGTATTTGGACGGGAAGGTCTGATGAAAAACTGTTTTTT.

The chain couples TRBV5-1 to TRBJ2-5; perhaps D is TRBD1 or TRBD2 (11 bases each). From germline, CDR1 is SGHRS and CDR2 YFSETQ. V lost 0 bases and J 1 base, leaving 28 bases between the germline ends. The CDR3 spans 21 residues. CDR3 loop: CASSLVSDRGPLAGGQETQYF. The CDR3 bases are TGCGCCAGCAGCTTGGTGTCGGACAGGGGGCCCCTAGCGGGAGGCCAAGAGACCCAGTACTTC.

V gene TRBV6-5 combines with J gene TRBJ1-5; 8 nucleotides align to TRBD1. The CDR3 totals 15 residues. Germline V gives CDR1 MNHEY, CDR2 SVGAGI. V lost 5 bases, J lost 2 bases, and 5 bases stayed unmatched. CDR3 residues: CASSPTGEGNQPQHF. CDR3 coding DNA: TGTGCCAGCAGTCCGACAGGGGAGGGCAATCAGCCCCAGCATTTT.

The rearrangement uses TRBV5-1 and TRBJ1-1, with D possibly matching TRBD1 (5 bases). CDR3 size: 15 residues. The germline V gene has CDR1 SGHRS and CDR2 YFSETQ. V dropped 4 bases and J dropped 2 bases, with 15 bases sitting between them. CDR3 in amino acids: CASSLVPGSNTEAFF. CDR3 DNA sequence: TGCGCCAGCAGCCTTGTGCCAGGGTCTAACACTGAAGCTTTCTTT.

The chain carries TRBV5-5 and TRBJ1-1; D unclear. V was shortened by 1 base and J by 1 base, with 5 bases between the two germline ends. Germline V gene sequence: CDR1 SGHKS, CDR2 YYEKEE (reference sequence). CDR3 length equals 13 residues. Written as DNA, the CDR3 is TGTGCCAGCAGCTTGCTCGGGAACACTGAAGCTTTCTTT. Translation gives CASSLLGNTEAFF.

The V and J genes are TRBV29-1 and TRBJ2-7, with 11 bases that match TRBD1. The CDR3 loop spans 15 amino acids. Germline trimming cut 8 bases from V and 0 bases from J; bases unmatched to any gene: 9. Germline CDR1 SQVTM, CDR2 ANQGSEA. CDR3 coding DNA: TGCAGCAAAAGCTCCGGGACAGGGGGCTCCTACGAGCAGTACTTC. This gives the protein CSKSSGTGGSYEQYF.

This chain joins TRBV5-5 and TRBJ2-1; D remains unclear. Trimming took 4 bases from V and 6 from J, leaving 8 bases between them. From germline, CDR1 is SGHKS and CDR2 YYEKEE (reference sequence). This CDR3 spans 12 amino acids. CDR3 loop: CASSLPPNEQFF. The CDR3 bases are TGTGCCAGCAGCCTACCCCCCAATGAGCAGTTCTTC.

The chain employs TRBV3-1 (or the pseudogene TRBV3-2) and TRBJ1-1; 7 positions agree with TRBD1. Per germline, CDR1 LGHDT and CDR2 YNNKEL (reference sequence). V lost 3 bases, J lost 5 bases, and 9 bases stayed unmatched. There are 15 residues in the CDR3. In DNA form, the CDR3 reads TGTGCCAGCAGCCACAGCTGGACAGGAGGAACTGAAGCTTTCTTT. It yields the protein CASSHSWTGGTEAFF.

V is TRBV19 and J is TRBJ2-1; 8 bases match TRBD2. J lost 7 bases, V lost 6 bases, and 8 bases had no gene match. The germline gives CDR1 LNHDA, CDR2 SQIVND (reference sequence). The CDR3 has 14 residues. The CDR3 region is CASRRAGAGNEQFF. As DNA, the CDR3 is TGTGCCAGTAGGAGAGCGGGAGCCGGAAATGAGCAGTTCTTC.

V is TRBV19 and J is TRBJ2-5; 10 bases agree with TRBD1. The CDR3 is 15 residues long. Germline assignment: CDR1 LNHDA and CDR2 SQIVND (reference sequence). V lost 5 bases to trimming and J lost 6 bases; unmatched junction nucleotides: 9. The CDR3: CASSVDRGLEKTQYF. In DNA form, the CDR3 reads TGTGCCAGTAGTGTTGACAGGGGGCTTGAAAAGACCCAGTACTTC.